This entry lists 15 T cell receptor beta chains sequenced from one sample in a study of control samples from healthy donors and cancer patients. Profiled with immunoSEQ multiplex PCR; TCRdb holds only in-frame clones, not every one. The sample records about 140,000 clones, around 94% being singletons. Sequenced input: blood. The source is a middle-aged man in good health.

This clone was seen only a few times. The chain uses TRBV19 and TRBJ1-5, with D perhaps TRBD1 (5 bases). CDR1 is LNHDA, CDR2 SQIVND, per germline (reference sequence). This CDR3 has 14 residues. V was pared by 2 bases and J by 7 bases, with 12 bases between. DNA for the CDR3: TGTGCCAGTAGTATACGAGGGGCCGGGCAGCCCCAGCATTTT. It specifies CASSIRGAGQPQHF. Supplemented by reference TRBV19 and TRBJ1-5, the full variable domain reads DGGITQSPKYLFRKEGQNVTLSCEQNLNHDAMYWYRQDPGQGLRLIYYSQIVNDFQKGDIAEGYSVSREKKESFPLTVTSAQKNPTAFYLCASSIRGAGQPQHFGDGTRLSIL.

This rearrangement joins TRBV9 to TRBJ2-7, with D maybe TRBD2 (5 bases). The CDR3 covers 17 residues. Germline lookup yields CDR1 SGDLS and CDR2 YYNGEE. V was cut by 3 bases and J by 0 bases, with 19 bases left in between. Written as DNA, the CDR3 is TGTGCCAGCAGCGCTGGGGATCGGAGGACCGCCTCCTACGAGCAGTACTTC. This translates into CASSAGDRRTASYEQYF.

This chain links TRBV19 with TRBJ2-7; 8 bases fit TRBD1. The CDR3 totals 14 residues. Germline V gene lookup returns CDR1 LNHDA and CDR2 SQIVND (reference sequence). V was pared by 10 bases and J by 0 bases, with 8 bases of the junction left unmatched. DNA for the CDR3: TGTGCCAACACCAGGGGGCGCCCCTCCTACGAGCAGTACTTC. It yields the protein CANTRGRPSYEQYF.

This clone was detected only once. The rearrangement joins TRBV10-2 to TRBJ1-2, with D possibly TRBD1 on 6 matching bases. Germline values: CDR1 WSHSY, CDR2 SAAADI. Trimming cost V 3 bases and J 8 bases, with 13 bases left between them. The CDR3 is made up of 13 amino acids. CDR3: CASSEYREGGYTF. CDR3 DNA: TGCGCCAGCAGTGAATACAGGGAGGGAGGCTACACCTTC.

The rearrangement links TRBV20-1 to TRBJ1-1, with D perhaps matching TRBD1 (6 bases). The CDR3 runs to 10 residues. Germline V lookup: CDR1 DFQATT, CDR2 SNEGSKA (reference sequence). Trimming cost V 6 bases and J 7 bases, with 9 bases left between them. Here the CDR3 DNA reads TGCAGTGCCCTCAGGGGTGAAGCTTTCTTT. It codes for CSALRGEAFF.

The chain employs TRBV7-2 and TRBJ1-2; no definite D call. The CDR3 length is 14 residues. Germline V CDR1 and CDR2: SGHTA, FQGNSA. With 3 bases removed from V and 9 bases from J, the gap between germline ends came to 17 bases. The CDR3 DNA reads as TGTGCCAGCAGCTTTCTTTTTTCCCCTGAAAGCTACACCTTC. Its translation is CASSFLFSPESYTF. Complete variable domain (other parts from reference TRBV7-2 and TRBJ1-2): GAGVSQSPSNKVTEKGKDVELRCDPISGHTALYWYRQSLGQGLEFLIYFQGNSAPDKSGLPSDRFSAERTGGSVSTLTIQRTQQEDSAVYLCASSFLFSPESYTFGSGTRLTVV.

This chain joins TRBV6-5 and TRBJ1-1; D remains ambiguous. This CDR3 spans 12 amino acids. V lost 6 bases, J lost 5 bases, and 10 bases lay in between. CDR1 MNHEY and CDR2 SVGAGI come from the germline V gene. The CDR3 sequence is CASSLGDTEAFF. Written as DNA, the CDR3 is TGTGCCAGCAGCCTCGGCGATACTGAAGCTTTCTTT.

This clone was seen a single time. CDR3: CASSQEEGDSNQPQHF. The CDR3 nucleotides read TGTGCCAGCAGCCAAGAGGAGGGGGACAGTAATCAGCCCCAGCATTTT. The chain is built from TRBV4-2 and TRBJ1-5; 7 bases agree with TRBD1. The CDR3 has 16 residues. CDR1 is LGHNA and CDR2 is YNFKEQ in the germline V gene. Trimming took 0 bases from V and 4 from J; bases not matched to a gene: 6.

CDR3 DNA sequence: TGCAGTGCTAGTAACCGGATTAATGAAAAACTGTTTTTT. Protein sequence: CSASNRINEKLFF. The chain has TRBV20-1 and TRBJ1-4; D is ambiguous. The V and J ends lost 3 bases and 4 bases respectively, with 9 bases between them. Germline V gene sequence: CDR1 DFQATT, CDR2 SNEGSKA (reference sequence). This CDR3 comprises 13 residues.

The rearrangement uses TRBV27 and TRBJ2-1; tentatively, D is TRBD2 (5 bases). This CDR3 is built from 17 residues. Germline V gene lookup returns CDR1 MNHEY and CDR2 SMNVEV (reference sequence). V lost 5 bases, J lost 3 bases, and 20 bases lay in between. Written as DNA, the CDR3 is TGTGCCAGCAGTCCCCGCGGGTTTTTGGGATACTACAATGAGCAGTTCTTC. Translated: CASSPRGFLGYYNEQFF.

In its sample, this clone was seen once. The chain employs TRBV11-2 and TRBJ1-3, with TRBD1 matching 7 bases. CDR3 length: 15 residues. V shed 5 bases and J 4 bases; nucleotides not matched to a gene: 8. Germline CDR1 reads SGHAT; CDR2 reads FQNNGV. CDR3 loop: CASSRAWTGGNTIYF. The DNA of the CDR3 is TGTGCCAGCAGCCGGGCCTGGACAGGCGGAAACACCATATATTTT.

The V call is TRBV2, the J call TRBJ1-5; tentative D call: TRBD1 (5 bases). Trimming shortened V by 4 bases and J by 5 bases, and 9 bases separated the two germline ends. Per the germline V gene, CDR1 is SNHLY and CDR2 is FYNNEI. CDR3 length: 13 amino acids. CDR3 sequence reads: CASSVGGDQPQHF. CDR3 nucleotide sequence: TGTGCCAGCAGTGTGGGGGGGGATCAGCCCCAGCATTTT. The whole variable domain, filled in from reference TRBV2 and TRBJ1-5, reads EPEVTQTPSHQVTQMGQEVILRCVPISNHLYFYWYRQILGQKVEFLVSFYNNEISEKSEIFDDQFSVERPDGSNFTLKIRSTKLEDSAMYFCASSVGGDQPQHFGDGTRLSIL.

The chain couples TRBV30 to TRBJ2-7, with D possibly called TRBD1 or TRBD2 (5 bases each). This CDR3 spans 13 amino acids. Germline CDR1 and CDR2: GTSNPN and SVGIG (reference sequence). Trimming pared 3 bases from V and 0 bases from J, leaving 9 bases between. CDR3 in amino acids: CAWRPGTSYEQYF. DNA of the CDR3: TGTGCCTGGAGGCCGGGGACCTCCTACGAGCAGTACTTC. Drawing the rest from reference TRBV30 and TRBJ2-7, the complete variable domain is SQTIHQWPATLVQPVGSPLSLECTVEGTSNPNLYWYRQAAGRGLQLLFYSVGIGQISSEVPQNLSASRPQDRQFILSSKKLLLSDSGFYLCAWRPGTSYEQYFGPGTRLTVT.

CDR3 loop: CASSVNTGELFF. DNA of the CDR3: TGTGCCAGCAGTGTGAACACCGGGGAGCTGTTTTTT. The chain employs TRBV5-4 and TRBJ2-2; D gene uncertain. Between the trimmed V and J ends, which lost 5 bases and 1 base, there was a span of 3 bases. Germline V CDR1 and CDR2: SGHNT, YYREEE (reference sequence). This CDR3 spans 12 amino acids.

The chain recombines TRBV25-1 with TRBJ1-6, with 7 nucleotides matching TRBD1. CDR1 MGHDK and CDR2 SYGVNS come from the germline V gene. J lost 11 bases, V lost 6 bases, and 7 bases had no gene match. This CDR3 is 13 amino acids long. The CDR3 DNA follows: TGTGCCAGCAGGGACAGGTTTGAGGCACCCCTCCACTTT. This gives the protein CASRDRFEAPLHF.